This T cell receptor (beta chain) was captured in a study of identical twins. Notes on the study in general: Low generation-probability sequences were in excess among twin-shared out-of-frame alpha sequences.

CDR3 length: 16 residues. V lost 4 bases to trimming and J lost 5 bases, with 18 bases between them. Germline V gene lookup returns CDR1 WSHSY and CDR2 SAAADI. Via MiXCR, TCRdb re-called the 5' RACE reads, giving one row per CDR3 protein. The data contain roughly 1.6 million distinct CDR3 sequences, about 32% of them singletons. This clonotype was found a few times. Its specificity is unknown. The chain has TRBV10-2 and TRBJ1-5; D unclear. The TCR sequence derives from a newborn girl in good health. Sequenced material: cord blood. Written as DNA, the CDR3 is TGCGCCAGCAGTGCCGTAGGTGGGAAAACGGATCAGCCCCAGCATTTT. Translation gives CASSAVGGKTDQPQHF.